The clone carrying this T cell receptor beta chain was observed a handful of times. The record originates from a study of blood T cells in healthy people across ages. Germline V CDR1 and CDR2: SGDLS, YYNGEE. The length of the CDR3 is 16 residues. V shed 4 bases and J 1 base; nucleotides not matched to a gene: 8. The use of a sample-barcoded 5' primer and a J-beta primer mix characterized a second PCR of roughly 6 to 12 cycles. TCRdb fed the 5' RACE reads into MiXCR, producing one record per CDR3 protein. The table has 700,000 or so distinct CDR3 sequences, about 20% seen once; the top ten hold less than 25%.

V is TRBV9 and J is TRBJ2-3, with TRBD2 matching 8 bases. The receptor was derived from a man in his 70s in good health. Sequencing was carried out using blood. In DNA, the CDR3 is TGTGCCAGCAGCTCGGGAGGGACGCAGCGCACAGATACGCAGTATTTT. Translation: CASSSGGTQRTDTQYF.